These 18 T cell receptor beta chains were sequenced from one sample in a study of blood T cells in healthy people across ages. Primed by a sample-barcoded 5' primer and a J-beta primer mix, a second PCR proceeded for about 6 to 11 cycles. MiXCR, applied by TCRdb to the 5' RACE reads, yields one record per CDR3 protein. The sample carries 1.5 million to 2 million distinct CDR3 sequences, about 50% recorded once. The source material was blood. All receptors come from a woman aged 40 to 55 in good health.

As regards this clonotype: The junction and the germline gene differ at one end; a read error may be behind it. This chain connects TRBV12-3 or TRBV12-4 to TRBJ2-1, with 9 bases fitting TRBD2. The CDR3 totals 17 residues. CDR3 loop: CANSLEMWGGGASEQFF. The CDR3 nucleotides are TGTGCCAACAGTTTAGAAATGTGGGGCGGGGGGGCTAGTGAGCAGTTCTTC.

The V gene is TRBV5-1, the J gene TRBJ2-7, with D possibly being TRBD1 (5 bases). CDR1 is SGHRS and CDR2 is YFSETQ in the germline V gene. This CDR3 has 14 amino acids. With 4 bases removed from V and 3 bases from J, the gap between germline ends came to 14 bases. CDR3 sequence: CASSQGDPYYEQYF. CDR3 nucleotides: TGCGCCAGCAGCCAGGGTGACCCGTACTACGAGCAGTACTTC.

The gene calls are TRBV3-1 and TRBJ2-7; D might be TRBD1 (5 bases). Looked up from germline, CDR1 is LGHDT and CDR2 is YNNKEL (reference sequence). Trimming took 8 bases from V and 7 from J, leaving 12 bases between them. There are 11 residues in the CDR3. The CDR3 protein is CASSGYMEQYF. The CDR3 coding sequence is TGTGCCAGCTCAGGGTATATGGAGCAGTACTTC.

The V call is TRBV20-1, the J call TRBJ1-2; 9 nucleotides line up with TRBD1. J gave up 5 bases and V 6 bases, and 13 bases lay outside the gene matches. Germline CDR1 and CDR2: DFQATT and SNEGSKA (reference sequence). The CDR3 is 15 residues long. CDR3 in DNA: TGCAGTGCCCAAGAGACAGGGGGTATCCCTTATGGCTACACCTTC. It yields the protein CSAQETGGIPYGYTF.

The chain links TRBV13 to TRBJ1-2; D gene uncertain. Trimming pared 3 bases from V and 4 bases from J, leaving 15 bases between. The CDR3 is made up of 15 amino acids. Germline V gene data show CDR1 as PRHDT and CDR2 as FYEKMQ (reference sequence). This CDR3 is CASSFPGKGFYGYTF. The DNA of the CDR3 is TGTGCCAGCAGCTTCCCGGGTAAGGGTTTCTATGGCTACACCTTC.

J is TRBJ2-5 and V is TRBV20-1, with D perhaps TRBD1 (6 bases). This CDR3 region has 14 residues. Germline CDR1 and CDR2: DFQATT and SNEGSKA (reference sequence). V was trimmed by 6 bases and J by 2 bases, leaving 16 bases between them. Written as DNA, the CDR3 is TGCAGTGCGACCACAGGGAGTCCTCAAGAGACCCAGTACTTC. It encodes CSATTGSPQETQYF.

About this clonotype itself: This may come from a read error, since a much larger clone is one base off. The chain joins TRBV20-1 to TRBJ2-1, with 10 bases aligning to TRBD2. The CDR3 loop spans 13 amino acids. Losses at the gene ends were 8 bases for V and 7 bases for J; bases not matched to a gene: 8. Germline V gene data show CDR1 as DFQATT and CDR2 as SNEGSKA (reference sequence). The CDR3 here is CSTGTSEKNEQFF. For the CDR3, the DNA is TGCAGTACCGGGACTAGCGAAAAAAATGAGCAGTTCTTC.

The rearrangement joins TRBV7-2 to TRBJ2-1; unclear D gene. This CDR3 region has 14 residues. Germline assignment: CDR1 SGHTA and CDR2 FQGNSA. V was pared by 3 bases and J by 2 bases, with 8 bases between. This CDR3 is CASSFDIAYNEQFF. The DNA for the CDR3 is TGTGCCAGCAGCTTTGACATTGCCTACAATGAGCAGTTCTTC.

The CDR3 nucleotides read TGTGCCAGCAGCAATGTTGGAGCGGGGGTTTACAATGAGCAGTACTTC. Translating it yields CASSNVGAGVYNEQYF. The chain recombines TRBV7-2 with TRBJ2-5; 8 nucleotides match TRBD2. The CDR3 is 16 amino acids. The germline V gene encodes CDR1 SGHTA and CDR2 FQGNSA. The junction had 19 bases not matched to a gene; V was cut back by 5 bases and J by 11 bases.

The chain joins TRBV24-1 to TRBJ1-5; the D is unclear. The germline gives CDR1 KGHDR, CDR2 SFDVKD. V lost 8 bases and J lost 0, with 10 bases in between. This CDR3 contains 14 residues. The chain's CDR3 is CATKGPYSNQPQHF. For the CDR3, the DNA is TGTGCCACCAAAGGGCCCTATAGCAATCAGCCCCAGCATTTT.

This sequence joins TRBV25-1 and TRBJ1-1, with TRBD1 as a possible D gene (5 bases). With 0 bases removed from V and 5 bases from J, the gap between germline ends came to 19 bases. Germline V gives CDR1 MGHDK, CDR2 SYGVNS. This CDR3 contains 17 residues. The CDR3 DNA reads TGTGCCAGCAGTGAATATTGGGAACGACAGAGGTGGACTGAAGCTTTCTTT. This sequence encodes CASSEYWERQRWTEAFF.

The gene calls are TRBV4-1 and TRBJ1-5, with a possible D match to TRBD1 (5 bases). The CDR3 spans 15 residues. Germline CDR1 MGHRA, CDR2 YSYEKL. V was cut by 6 bases and J by 4 bases, with 16 bases left in between. CDR3 sequence reads: CASSYRSRSNQPQHF. CDR3 bases: TGCGCCAGCAGTTACAGGTCCCGCTCGAATCAGCCCCAGCATTTT.

This clonotype has more than one count but fewer than ten. The junction does not match germline at one end; this may be a read error. The V gene is TRBV7-9, the J gene TRBJ2-5, with no clear D. Germline values: CDR1 SEHNR, CDR2 FQNEAQ (reference sequence). The CDR3 is 12 residues long. The CDR3 is CASSLQIETQYF. The DNA of the CDR3 is TGTGCTAGCAGCCTTCAAATAGAGACCCAGTACTTC.

This clonotype was detected a few times. This chain uses TRBV6-6 with TRBJ2-7; no clear D. Germline loops: CDR1 MNHNY, CDR2 SVGAGI (reference sequence). The CDR3 extends over 14 amino acids. With 5 bases removed from V and 0 bases from J, the gap between germline ends came to 11 bases. The CDR3, as DNA: TGTGCCAGCAGTCCCCTTTGGGGCTCCTACGAGCAGTACTTC. Its translation is CASSPLWGSYEQYF.

This clonotype turned up a few times. The gene calls are TRBV20-1 and TRBJ2-3; 11 nucleotides agree with TRBD2. This CDR3 spans 18 amino acids. Per the germline V gene, CDR1 is DFQATT and CDR2 is SNEGSKA (reference sequence). Trimming took 5 bases from V and 0 from J; bases not matched to a gene: 13. CDR3 sequence: CSAGRLAGQLLSTDTQYF. Written as DNA, the CDR3 is TGCAGTGCTGGAAGACTAGCGGGGCAATTGCTTAGCACAGATACGCAGTATTTT.

The chain uses TRBV12-3 or TRBV12-4 and TRBJ2-1, with a possible D match to TRBD1 (6 bases). Trimming stripped 2 bases from V and 14 bases from J, with 16 bases between. The CDR3 is 13 amino acids. The CDR3 sequence is CASSLWTVDIEFF. The CDR3 bases are TGTGCCAGCAGTTTATGGACAGTGGATATCGAGTTCTTC.

V usage is TRBV7-4 and J usage is TRBJ1-4; D might be TRBD1 (6 bases). The V and J ends lost 5 bases and 5 bases respectively, with 24 bases between them. This CDR3 comprises 18 residues. Germline V gives CDR1 SGHVT, CDR2 SQSDAQ. CDR3 amino acids: CASSPDFGQGISNEKLFF. In nucleotides, the CDR3 is TGTGCCAGCAGCCCCGACTTCGGCCAGGGGATATCGAATGAAAAACTGTTTTTT.

This clonotype was seen only once. The CDR3, as DNA: TGTGCCAGCAGCGTCTCCGGGAAAGCGCCAGATACGCAGTATTTT. Amino acids: CASSVSGKAPDTQYF. This chain joins TRBV7-9 and TRBJ2-3; the D gene is possibly TRBD2 (5 bases). Germline lookup yields CDR1 SEHNR and CDR2 FQNEAQ (reference sequence). The CDR3 has 15 residues. V was pared by 5 bases and J by 4 bases, with 16 bases between.